The text below deals with one T cell receptor beta chain. The sample belongs to a study of cytomegalovirus exposure and HLA in healthy donors. The protocol was immunoSEQ multiplex PCR, while the TCRdb copy is restricted to in-frame clones and leaves out a portion. The sample consists of over 100,000 clones, roughly 86% of them appearing once. With 2 bases clipped from V and 5 bases from J, the junction kept 12 bases outside the gene matches. Germline V gene data show CDR1 as MDHEN and CDR2 as SYDVKM. The CDR3 sequence is 19 residues long. Sequencing was done on a sample of PBMCs. This sequence joins TRBV28 and TRBJ2-1; 13 bases match TRBD2. This receptor was taken from a woman between 18 and 29 years old in good health and CMV-seronegative. The DNA for the CDR3 is TGTGCCAGCAGTTTACCGGGACTAGCGGGATCAATGGGAAACAATGAGCAGTTCTTC. Translated: CASSLPGLAGSMGNNEQFF.